The 30 T cell receptor beta chains given below trace back to one sample, sequenced in a study of shared clonotypes between healthy human individuals. Assay: immunoSEQ multiplex PCR; the TCRdb copy retains only in-frame clones and omits some. The table lists more than 550,000 clones, 72% of them singletons, with around 1.8% in the top ten. The sample taken for sequencing was memory CD4+ T cells sorted from blood. This sample's subset: CD45RA-negative fraction. These receptors originate from a woman in her twenties or thirties in good health.

The chain carries TRBV25-1 and TRBJ1-6; 7 bases agree with TRBD1. Germline trimming cut 9 bases from V and 8 bases from J; bases unmatched to any gene: 7. The CDR3 sequence is 13 residues long. Germline V gene data show CDR1 as MGHDK and CDR2 as SYGVNS. CDR3 in amino acids: CASRTGADSPLHF. DNA of the CDR3: TGTGCCAGTAGAACAGGGGCGGATTCACCCCTCCACTTT. Full variable domain (rest looked up from reference TRBV25-1 and TRBJ1-6): EADIYQTPRYLVIGTGKKITLECSQTMGHDKMYWYQQDPGMELHLIHYSYGVNSTEKGDLSSESTVSRIRTEHFPLTLESARPSHTSQYLCASRTGADSPLHFGNGTRLTVT.

V and J are TRBV13 and TRBJ2-3; D ambiguous. V was clipped by 2 bases and J by 1 base, with 13 bases between them. The CDR3 has 16 amino acids. CDR1 and CDR2 (germline): PRHDT, FYEKMQ (reference sequence). CDR3 bases: TGTGCCAGCAGCTTATCTGCGTCAGCCCGCACAGATACGCAGTATTTT. This encodes CASSLSASARTDTQYF.

About this clone itself: Other DNA variants within this sample encode the same CDR3. V usage is TRBV20-1 and J usage is TRBJ2-2; D gene ambiguous. The CDR3 contains 11 residues. V lost 3 bases and J 5 bases, leaving 4 bases between the germline ends. From germline, CDR1 is DFQATT and CDR2 SNEGSKA (reference sequence). The CDR3 protein is CSARTTGELFF. The DNA for the CDR3 is TGCAGTGCTAGGACAACCGGGGAGCTGTTTTTT.

V and J are TRBV11-2 and TRBJ2-1; the match to TRBD1 covers 7 bases. Germline-derived CDR1 and CDR2 are SGHAT and FQNNGV. V was clipped by 5 bases and J by 10 bases; unmatched bases: 5. The CDR3 contains 12 residues. CDR3 in DNA: TGTGCCAGCAGCCCCACAGGGGACGAGCAGTTCTTC. This translates into CASSPTGDEQFF.

This sequence joins TRBV6-1 and TRBJ2-1, with 9 positions matching TRBD1. In germline, CDR1 is MNHNS, CDR2 SASEGT. The CDR3 sequence is 15 residues long. V was clipped by 7 bases and J by 6 bases; unmatched bases: 10. The DNA for the CDR3 is TGTGCCAGCAACTCCGGGGACAGGGCGGGCAATGAGCAGTTCTTC. Translation gives CASNSGDRAGNEQFF.

This clone was observed a handful of times. V usage is TRBV6-6 and J usage is TRBJ1-3; 9 nucleotides align to TRBD1. The CDR3 consists of 13 residues. CDR1 is MNHNY and CDR2 is SVGAGI in the germline V gene (reference sequence). J was trimmed by 9 bases and V by 2 bases; bases with no gene match: 2. The CDR3 bases are TGTGCCAGCAGTTACGGACAGGGGAGCACCATATATTTT. This translates into CASSYGQGSTIYF.

The table lists this clone with a few counts. The chain is built from TRBV2 and TRBJ1-2; tentative D call: TRBD1 (5 bases). This CDR3 has 18 residues. The V end was cut by 3 bases, the J end by 8 bases, with 28 bases between. CDR1 SNHLY and CDR2 FYNNEI come from the germline V gene. The CDR3 sequence is CASSDARAGAWDSSGYTF. The CDR3 DNA is TGTGCCAGCAGTGACGCTCGGGCCGGGGCCTGGGATTCGTCGGGCTACACCTTC.

This sequence joins TRBV29-1 and TRBJ2-5; D is perhaps TRBD1 (5 bases). CDR3 length: 13 amino acids. With 3 bases removed from V and 0 bases from J, the gap between germline ends came to 8 bases. The germline V gene encodes CDR1 SQVTM and CDR2 ANQGSEA. For the CDR3, the DNA is TGCAGCGTTGAGCGACAGAACCAAGAGACCCAGTACTTC. Encoded protein: CSVERQNQETQYF.

The chain joins TRBV5-1 to TRBJ2-3; 7 bases fit TRBD1. CDR3 length equals 16 residues. Germline V lookup: CDR1 SGHRS, CDR2 YFSETQ. Unmatched junction bases numbered 9, after V lost 2 bases and J lost 3 bases. CDR3 sequence (DNA): TGCGCCAGCAGCTTTAGACAGGGATTGAGGACAGATACGCAGTATTTT. This gives the protein CASSFRQGLRTDTQYF.

Points on this clone: This could be a read error, since a much larger clone is one nucleotide away. Other DNA sequences from this sample encode an identical CDR3 as well. This chain joins TRBV5-1 and TRBJ1-1, with D unclear. CDR1 is SGHRS and CDR2 is YFSETQ in the germline V gene. There are 13 residues in the CDR3. The V gene lost 1 base and the J gene lost 1 base, with 5 bases spanning the gap. CDR3 sequence (DNA): TGCGCCAGCAGCTTGACAGCGAACACTGAAGCTTTCTTT. This translates into CASSLTANTEAFF.

The chain is built from TRBV5-6 and TRBJ1-2, with D unresolved. Germline lookup yields CDR1 SGHDT and CDR2 YYEEEE. Trimming pared 2 bases from V and 3 bases from J, leaving 11 bases between. The CDR3 extends over 14 amino acids. The CDR3 DNA reads TGTGCCAGCAGCTTTAATAGGGTACACTATGGCTACACCTTC. Its protein is CASSFNRVHYGYTF.

Of note for this clone: The same CDR3 arises from other DNA sequences in this sample as well. The chain carries TRBV9 and TRBJ2-5, with TRBD2 identical over 9 bases. From germline, CDR1 is SGDLS and CDR2 YYNGEE. There are 16 residues in the CDR3. With V trimmed by 0 bases and J by 0 bases, 3 bases remained unmatched. Here the CDR3 reads CASSVGLAGYQETQYF. The CDR3 region has the DNA TGTGCCAGCAGCGTAGGGCTAGCGGGATACCAAGAGACCCAGTACTTC.

The chain combines TRBV29-1 with TRBJ2-1; D gene ambiguous. The germline CDR1 and CDR2 sequences are SQVTM and ANQGSEA. Trimming took 7 bases from V and 1 from J, leaving 8 bases between them. The length of the CDR3 is 12 residues. This chain's CDR3 is CSASPSYNEQFF. As DNA, the CDR3 is TGCAGCGCTTCACCTTCCTACAATGAGCAGTTCTTC.

This clone showed up just once. V usage is TRBV9 and J usage is TRBJ2-1; 8 nucleotides agree with TRBD2. V was clipped by 4 bases and J by 7 bases; unmatched bases: 10. The CDR3 contains 15 residues. Germline-derived CDR1 and CDR2 are SGDLS and YYNGEE. CDR3 residues: CASSSRPSGWNEQFF. DNA of the CDR3: TGTGCCAGCAGCTCAAGGCCTAGCGGGTGGAATGAGCAGTTCTTC.

The chain joins TRBV7-2 to TRBJ2-1; unclear D gene. The CDR3 totals 14 residues. V was shortened by 5 bases and J by 4 bases, with 12 bases between the two germline ends. Germline CDR1 is SGHTA and CDR2 is FQGNSA. The CDR3 spells CASSPKDGYNEQFF. The CDR3 nucleotides are TGTGCCAGCAGCCCAAAGGACGGATACAATGAGCAGTTCTTC.

This clone occurred a few times. The gene calls are TRBV9 and TRBJ1-3; D is unclear. V was shortened by 3 bases and J by 0 bases, with 28 bases between the two germline ends. The germline gives CDR1 SGDLS, CDR2 YYNGEE. The CDR3 spans 21 residues. Written as DNA, the CDR3 is TGTGCCAGCAGCGGAGACGGCCCGGGCAGGCAATACTACCTCTCTGGAAACACCATATATTTT. It codes for CASSGDGPGRQYYLSGNTIYF.

The chain combines TRBV5-1 with TRBJ2-1; D assignment may be TRBD1 or TRBD2 (5 bases each). Germline loops: CDR1 SGHRS, CDR2 YFSETQ. Trimming cost V 0 bases and J 3 bases, with 13 bases left between them. The CDR3 runs to 16 residues. Here the CDR3 DNA reads TGCGCCAGCAGCTTGGTGGGGGTGCTAGACTACAATGAGCAGTTCTTC. Its translation: CASSLVGVLDYNEQFF.

This rearrangement joins TRBV29-1 to TRBJ2-3; TRBD2 matches 16 bases. Per the germline V gene, CDR1 is SQVTM and CDR2 is ANQGSEA. This CDR3 spans 16 amino acids. The V segment lost 5 bases and the J segment 4 bases; nucleotides outside the gene matches: 6. The CDR3 nucleotides are TGCAGCGTTCGCACGGGACTAGCGGGAGGGCCAGATACGCAGTATTTT. This encodes CSVRTGLAGGPDTQYF.

The chain combines TRBV7-2 with TRBJ2-3; the D is unclear. Trimming pared 5 bases from V and 10 bases from J, leaving 16 bases between. The germline V gene has CDR1 SGHTA and CDR2 FQGNSA. This CDR3 has 13 residues. The CDR3 DNA reads TGTGCCAGCAGCACCGGAGAGGAGCGCCCGCAGTATTTT. Translating it yields CASSTGEERPQYF.

This clone turned up a few times. The gene calls are TRBV5-1 and TRBJ2-1; perhaps D is TRBD1 or TRBD2 (6 bases each). V shed 4 bases and J shed 2 bases, with 10 bases lying between them. The CDR3 is 14 residues long. Germline lookup yields CDR1 SGHRS and CDR2 YFSETQ. The CDR3, as DNA: TGCGCCAGCAGCGCGGGACACACCTACAATGAGCAGTTCTTC. Translating it yields CASSAGHTYNEQFF.

The chain uses TRBV30 and TRBJ2-2; 9 bases match TRBD1. The CDR3 runs 12 residues. The V gene's germline CDR1 is GTSNPN and CDR2 SVGIG (reference sequence). The J segment lost 9 bases and the V segment lost 8 bases, leaving 7 bases of the junction unmatched. The CDR3 region is CASGTGLRELFF. For the CDR3, the DNA is TGTGCCAGCGGGACAGGGTTGAGGGAGCTGTTTTTT.

The chain links TRBV5-1 to TRBJ1-3; 10 bases line up with TRBD1. V lost 5 bases and J lost 4; bases outside the gene matches: 3. The V gene's germline CDR1 is SGHRS and CDR2 YFSETQ. The CDR3 consists of 14 residues. This CDR3 reads CASRTGGDGNTIYF. The CDR3, as DNA: TGCGCCAGCAGGACAGGGGGCGACGGAAACACCATATATTTT.

The rearrangement joins TRBV28 to TRBJ2-7, with D possibly matching TRBD1 (6 bases). The V gene lost 5 bases and the J gene lost 2 bases, with 13 bases spanning the gap. The CDR3 is 14 amino acids. The germline gives CDR1 MDHEN, CDR2 SYDVKM. Here the CDR3 reads CASSQFSGAYEQYF. CDR3 sequence (DNA): TGTGCCAGCAGTCAATTTTCAGGGGCCTACGAGCAGTACTTC.

The rearrangement links TRBV4-1 to TRBJ1-1; TRBD1 is a possible D gene (5 bases). The CDR3 extends over 16 amino acids. Looked up from germline, CDR1 is MGHRA and CDR2 is YSYEKL. Trimming cost V 5 bases and J 5 bases, with 21 bases left between them. The CDR3 DNA is TGCGCCAGCAGCAAAGGACAAGGGCCCAAGGCGACTGAAGCTTTCTTT. Translation: CASSKGQGPKATEAFF.

This chain uses TRBV15 with TRBJ2-1; D unclear. Germline V gives CDR1 LNHNV, CDR2 YYDKDF (reference sequence). V was shortened by 0 bases and J by 6 bases, with 15 bases between the two germline ends. This CDR3 has 16 residues. The CDR3 spells CATSREGQPRFNEQFF. The CDR3 bases are TGTGCCACCAGCAGAGAGGGCCAACCAAGGTTCAATGAGCAGTTCTTC.

The rearrangement links TRBV5-1 to TRBJ2-7; 7 positions agree with TRBD2. In germline, CDR1 is SGHRS, CDR2 YFSETQ. Unmatched junction bases numbered 5, after V lost 0 bases and J lost 2 bases. CDR3 length equals 15 residues. The CDR3 here is CASSLGLAEAYEQYF. The CDR3 DNA sequence: TGCGCCAGCAGCTTGGGACTAGCTGAAGCCTACGAGCAGTACTTC.

This clone was detected only once. The chain recombines TRBV15 with TRBJ1-5, with D hard to call. V was pared by 3 bases and J by 0 bases, with 15 bases between. The germline V gene encodes CDR1 LNHNV and CDR2 YYDKDF (reference sequence). The CDR3 is 17 residues long. The CDR3, as DNA: TGTGCCACCAGCAGCTTGTCGAGCTCCGATAGCAATCAGCCCCAGCATTTT. Translation gives CATSSLSSSDSNQPQHF.

The V call is TRBV5-8, the J call TRBJ2-7, with D possibly being TRBD2 (6 bases). V shed 0 bases and J shed 3 bases, with 13 bases lying between them. The CDR3 extends over 15 amino acids. CDR1 and CDR2 from the germline V gene are SGHTS and YDEGEE. CDR3 amino acids: CASSLAPGTYYEQYF. CDR3 sequence (DNA): TGTGCCAGCAGCTTGGCCCCCGGGACTTACTACGAGCAGTACTTC.

The chain combines TRBV28 with TRBJ2-1, with D perhaps matching TRBD1 (6 bases). Looked up from germline, CDR1 is MDHEN and CDR2 is SYDVKM. V was cut by 5 bases and J by 13 bases, with 24 bases left in between. This CDR3 is 15 amino acids long. In DNA form, the CDR3 reads TGTGCCAGCAGTCGCCCACAGGGTTTTTTCGGCAGACAGTTCTTC. It is translated as CASSRPQGFFGRQFF.

The V gene is TRBV19, the J gene TRBJ2-5; perhaps TRBD2 as D (6 bases). The CDR3 extends over 14 amino acids. The germline V gene encodes CDR1 LNHDA and CDR2 SQIVND (reference sequence). V lost 6 bases and J lost 7, with 18 bases in between. In DNA, the CDR3 is TGTGCCAGTAGAGGGAGCGGGTCCGGGGGGACCCAGTACTTC. The encoded protein is CASRGSGSGGTQYF.